These T cell receptor beta chains were read from a single sample in a study of cytotoxic CD8 clonotypes in ibrutinib-treated CLL. Sequencing was performed with immunoSEQ multiplex PCR; in TCRdb, only in-frame clones are kept and a portion is missing. The table shows 150,000 or so clones, with 75% to 85% occurring only once. The sequences come from PBMCs, collected after 12 months of ibrutinib treatment. Receptors originate from a human donor with chronic lymphocytic leukemia. Both conserved end residues are part of each CDR3. Each record gives: CDR3 protein, CDR3 DNA, D gene, V gene, clone size, J gene. A D gene is named only where the DNA matches it firmly. Clone size is given for some rows only: seen once, a few or many times, or a class if the clone is expanded.

CASRLSGRGDEQYF TGTGCCAGCAGACTAAGCGGGAGAGGCGACGAGCAGTACTTC TRBD2 TRBV4-2 - TRBJ2-7
CASRKGGTSYEQYF TGTGCCAGCAGGAAGGGGGGTACCTCCTACGAGCAGTACTTC - TRBV2 - TRBJ2-7
CASRGRLAGGYFSQETQYF TGTGCCAGCAGAGGAAGACTAGCGGGAGGTTATTTTAGCCAAGAGACCCAGTACTTC TRBD2 TRBV2 - TRBJ2-5
CASSLLKLGDRQRDQPQHF TGTGCCAGCAGCTTACTCAAATTAGGGGACAGACAACGGGATCAGCCCCAGCATTTT TRBD1 TRBV7-8 - TRBJ1-5
CASSRTGTYEQYF TGTGCCAGCAGCCGTACAGGGACCTACGAGCAGTACTTC - TRBV7-3 - TRBJ2-7
CASSLEQTDSHTDTQYF TGTGCCAGCAGCTTAGAACAGACAGACAGCCACACAGATACGCAGTATTTT - TRBV7-2 - TRBJ2-3
CASSVSGLRYGYTF TGTGCCAGCAGTGTTTCAGGGTTAAGGTATGGCTACACCTTC - TRBV6-1 - TRBJ1-2
CASSKVRTGSTDTQYF TGTGCCAGCAGCAAAGTTCGGACAGGCAGCACAGATACGCAGTATTTT - TRBV21-1 - TRBJ2-3
CAITVDPNTEAFF TGTGCCATCACGGTAGACCCGAACACTGAAGCTTTCTTT - TRBV10-3 - TRBJ1-1
CASSRPGTGQETQYF TGTGCCAGCAGCCGCCCCGGGACAGGCCAAGAGACCCAGTACTTC TRBD1 TRBV14 once TRBJ2-5
CASSLRLGVEQYF TGTGCCAGCAGCTTACGATTAGGGGTTGAGCAGTATTTT - TRBV7-6 - TRBJ2-3
CASDTGHPYQPQHF TGTGCCAGCGACACAGGGCATCCTTATCAGCCCCAGCATTTT - TRBV2 few TRBJ1-5
CASNPGGGWTDTQYF TGCGCCAGCAACCCGGGCGGGGGGTGGACAGATACGCAGTATTTT TRBD2 TRBV5-1 - TRBJ2-3
CASSSGRQGAPYEQYF TGTGCCAGCAGCTCGGGCCGACAGGGGGCGCCCTACGAGCAGTACTTC TRBD1 TRBV5-4 - TRBJ2-7
CASSQTGGTDTQYF TGTGCCAGCAGTCAGACAGGGGGCACAGATACGCAGTATTTT TRBD1 TRBV6-5 - TRBJ2-3
CAWGRDLTYEQYF TGTGCCTGGGGTAGGGACCTTACCTACGAGCAGTACTTC - TRBV30 - TRBJ2-7
CASSINRKGSYEQYF TGTGCCAGTAGTATAAACAGAAAGGGCTCCTACGAGCAGTACTTC - TRBV19 - TRBJ2-7